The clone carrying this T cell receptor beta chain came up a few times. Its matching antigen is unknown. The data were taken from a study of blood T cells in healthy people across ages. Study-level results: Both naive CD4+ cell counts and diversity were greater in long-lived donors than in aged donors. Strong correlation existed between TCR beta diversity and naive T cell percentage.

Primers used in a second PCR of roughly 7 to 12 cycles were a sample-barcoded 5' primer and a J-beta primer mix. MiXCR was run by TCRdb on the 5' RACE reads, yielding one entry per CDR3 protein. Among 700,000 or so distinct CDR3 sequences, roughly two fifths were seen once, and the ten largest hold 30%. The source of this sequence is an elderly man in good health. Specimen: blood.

CDR3 loop: CSGYRDGYTF. CDR3 nucleotides: TGCAGTGGCTACAGGGACGGCTACACCTTC. The V and J genes are TRBV20-1 and TRBJ1-2; D perhaps matches TRBD1 (6 bases). There are 10 residues in the CDR3. Trimming removed 7 bases from V and 8 bases from J, with 11 bases in between. Looked up from germline, CDR1 is DFQATT and CDR2 is SNEGSKA (reference sequence).